The rows below give T cell receptor beta chains drawn from one sample of a study of OX40 agonist ivuxolimab in advanced cancers. TCRdb keeps only in-frame clones here, not all; method: immunoSEQ multiplex PCR. The table records 65,000 to 85,000 clones, roughly 90% of them present only once. This specimen consisted of CD4+ or CD8+ T cells sorted from blood, obtained in a trial of the OX40 agonist ivuxolimab. The receptors originated from an adult with an advanced solid tumor such as melanoma, head and neck, liver or kidney cancer. The CDR3 runs from the conserved cysteine through the conserved F or W. The order of the fields is D gene, clone size, V gene, J gene, CDR3 DNA, CDR3 protein. A D gene is named only where the DNA matches it firmly. Clone size is stated in some rows and not others, as once, few, many or a class when expanded.

D: -
size: -
V: TRBV7-2
J: TRBJ1-6
DNA: TGTGCCAGCAGCCCCCGCTTTGTTTCACCCCTCCACTTT
CDR3: CASSPRFVSPLHF

D: -
size: -
V: TRBV9
J: TRBJ1-1
DNA: TGTGCCAGCAGCGTAGAGGCAGCCTTGAACACTGAAGCTTTCTTT
CDR3: CASSVEAALNTEAFF

D: -
size: -
V: TRBV29-1
J: TRBJ1-2
DNA: TGCAGCGCCGTCGGGGGAAGCTATGGCTACACCTTC
CDR3: CSAVGGSYGYTF

D: TRBD2
size: -
V: TRBV7-3
J: TRBJ2-3
DNA: TGTGCCAGCAGCCGGGAGGGGGGTCCGGGAGATACGCAGTATTTT
CDR3: CASSREGGPGDTQYF

D: TRBD2
size: -
V: TRBV2
J: TRBJ2-7
DNA: TGTGCCAGCAGAGAACTAGCGGGGCCCTACGAGCAGTACTTC
CDR3: CASRELAGPYEQYF

D: -
size: -
V: TRBV5-4
J: TRBJ2-7
DNA: TGTGCCAGCAGCTTGCCAGGCTACGAGCAGTACTTC
CDR3: CASSLPGYEQYF

D: TRBD1
size: -
V: TRBV5-1
J: TRBJ2-1
DNA: TGCGCCAGCTCCGGACAGGGGGTAAATGAGCAGTTCTTC
CDR3: CASSGQGVNEQFF

D: TRBD1
size: -
V: TRBV19
J: TRBJ1-5
DNA: TGTGCCAGTAGTGGAACAGGGGGCGTAACCCCCATTCAGCCCCAGCATTTT
CDR3: CASSGTGGVTPIQPQHF

D: -
size: -
V: TRBV5-6
J: TRBJ1-1
DNA: TGTGCCAGCAGCTTGAGGGCGGCCCGGGAAGCTTTCTTT
CDR3: CASSLRAAREAFF

D: -
size: -
V: TRBV5-1
J: TRBJ1-2
DNA: TGCGCCAGCAGCTTGGAATCGGGTACCTATGGCTACACCTTC
CDR3: CASSLESGTYGYTF

D: -
size: -
V: TRBV28
J: TRBJ2-7
DNA: TGTGCCAGCAACGCGAAATACGAGCAGTACTTC
CDR3: CASNAKYEQYF

D: TRBD2
size: -
V: TRBV5-6
J: TRBJ2-2
DNA: TGTGCCAGCAGCTTTCTAGCGGGACCGAACACCGGGGAGCTGTTTTTT
CDR3: CASSFLAGPNTGELFF

D: -
size: -
V: TRBV5-1
J: TRBJ2-6
DNA: TGCGCCAGCAGCTTGGCCAGGGACGTACGCTCTGGGGCCAACGTCCTGACTTTC
CDR3: CASSLARDVRSGANVLTF

D: TRBD1
size: -
V: TRBV7-8
J: TRBJ1-5
DNA: TGTGCCAGCAGCCCACATACAGACAGGGTAGGCAATCAGCCCCAGCATTTT
CDR3: CASSPHTDRVGNQPQHF

D: -
size: once
V: TRBV7-8
J: TRBJ1-6
DNA: TGTGCCAGCAGCTTACAGCTTAATTCACCCCTCCACTTT
CDR3: CASSLQLNSPLHF

D: -
size: -
V: TRBV6-5
J: TRBJ1-1
DNA: TGTGCCAGCAGTAAGGGGGGGAACACTGAAGCTTTCTTT
CDR3: CASSKGGNTEAFF

D: -
size: -
V: TRBV28
J: TRBJ2-3
DNA: TGTGCCAGCAGCCCCACGGTAGGGCCAGATACGCAGTATTTT
CDR3: CASSPTVGPDTQYF

D: TRBD1
size: -
V: TRBV11-3
J: TRBJ1-3
DNA: TGTGCCAGCAGTCTAGGAGGGGACAGGTCGGCCTTTGGAAACACCATATATTTT
CDR3: CASSLGGDRSAFGNTIYF

D: TRBD1
size: -
V: TRBV27
J: TRBJ1-4
DNA: TGTGCCAGCAGCCTTTCGACAGGGGAAAAACTGTTTTTT
CDR3: CASSLSTGEKLFF